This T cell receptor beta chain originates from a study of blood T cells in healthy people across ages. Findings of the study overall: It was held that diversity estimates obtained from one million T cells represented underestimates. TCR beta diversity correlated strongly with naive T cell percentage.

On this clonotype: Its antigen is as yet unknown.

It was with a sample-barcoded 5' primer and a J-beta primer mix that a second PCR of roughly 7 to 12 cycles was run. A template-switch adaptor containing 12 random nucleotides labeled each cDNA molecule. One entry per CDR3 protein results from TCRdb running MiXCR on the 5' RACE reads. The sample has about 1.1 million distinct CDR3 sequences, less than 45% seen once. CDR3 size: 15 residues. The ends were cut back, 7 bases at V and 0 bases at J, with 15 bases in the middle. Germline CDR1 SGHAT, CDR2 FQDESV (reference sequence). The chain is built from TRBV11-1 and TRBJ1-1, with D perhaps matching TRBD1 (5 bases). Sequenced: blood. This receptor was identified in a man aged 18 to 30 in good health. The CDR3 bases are TGTGCCAGCAACACAGGTCGGGGAGTGAACACTGAAGCTTTCTTT. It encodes CASNTGRGVNTEAFF.